One sample yielded the 7 T cell receptor beta chains listed below, sequenced in a study of cytomegalovirus exposure and HLA in healthy donors. Primers: 60 Vbeta forward and 13 Jbeta reverse. Clones were read by immunoSEQ multiplex PCR, and TCRdb kept only the in-frame ones, dropping some. The sample carries some 100,000 clones, approximately 79% recorded once. Sequenced sample: PBMCs. The receptors derive from a man aged 45-65 years in good health and CMV-seropositive.

The rearrangement joins TRBV19 to TRBJ1-2, with 12 bases identical to TRBD1. Germline V lookup: CDR1 LNHDA, CDR2 SQIVND (reference sequence). This CDR3 has 18 residues. With 2 bases clipped from V and 0 bases from J, the junction kept 7 bases outside the gene matches. CDR3 nucleotide sequence: TGTGCCAGTAGTATAATGTGGGGACAGGGGGCGGCTAACTATGGCTACACCTTC. Amino acid sequence: CASSIMWGQGAANYGYTF.

This clone was detected only once. This sequence joins TRBV18 and TRBJ2-2; D is ambiguous. This CDR3 comprises 14 residues. The germline V gene has CDR1 KGHSH and CDR2 LQKENI. The V gene lost 1 base and the J gene lost 3 bases, with 6 bases spanning the gap. The CDR3 loop reads CASSPRRDTGELFF. For the CDR3, the DNA is TGTGCCAGCTCACCACGACGGGACACCGGGGAGCTGTTTTTT.

The rearrangement joins TRBV6-1 to TRBJ2-3; 9 bases are shared with TRBD1. With 4 bases clipped from V and 3 bases from J, the junction kept 8 bases outside the gene matches. The germline gives CDR1 MNHNS, CDR2 SASEGT. The CDR3 extends over 16 amino acids. For the CDR3, the DNA is TGTGCCAGCAGTGGCCCGGGACAGGGTAGAACAGATACGCAGTATTTT. It encodes CASSGPGQGRTDTQYF.

The V and J genes are TRBV7-2 and TRBJ2-3; 7 positions agree with TRBD2. CDR3 size: 17 residues. V was clipped by 2 bases and J by 2 bases; unmatched bases: 10. Looked up from germline, CDR1 is SGHTA and CDR2 is FQGNSA. CDR3 in DNA: TGTGCCAGCAGCTTAAGACCAGCGGGGACCCTCACAGATACGCAGTATTTT. It encodes CASSLRPAGTLTDTQYF.

This clone was detected only once. CDR3 protein: CASRPGNNYGYTF. DNA of the CDR3: TGTGCCAGCAGGCCAGGGAATAACTATGGCTACACCTTC. The chain has TRBV7-9 and TRBJ1-2; D perhaps matches TRBD1 (5 bases). V was clipped by 6 bases and J by 1 base, with 9 bases between them. CDR1 and CDR2 (germline): SEHNR, FQNEAQ (reference sequence). The CDR3 contains 13 residues.

J is TRBJ2-1 and V is TRBV6-4; TRBD2 might be the D (5 bases). In germline, CDR1 is MRHNA, CDR2 SNTAGT. The CDR3 is 12 amino acids. The V gene lost 2 bases and the J gene lost 7 bases, with 6 bases spanning the gap. Written as DNA, the CDR3 is TGTGCCAGCAGTGACGAGGGAAATGAGCAGTTCTTC. Protein: CASSDEGNEQFF.

The table lists this clone with a few counts. This chain uses TRBV4-3 with TRBJ2-2, with TRBD2 identical over 11 bases. The germline V gene encodes CDR1 LGHNA and CDR2 YSLEER. J lost 5 bases, V lost 5 bases, and 10 bases had no gene match. The CDR3 has 17 residues. Here the CDR3 reads CASSSRLAGSGTGELFF. The CDR3 nucleotides read TGCGCCAGCAGCTCTCGACTAGCGGGGAGTGGGACCGGGGAGCTGTTTTTT.